What follows are 18 T cell receptor beta chains derived from one specimen sequenced in a study of cytomegalovirus exposure and HLA in healthy donors. Primers for the PCR totalled 60 Vbeta and 13 Jbeta. Sequenced by immunoSEQ multiplex PCR; TCRdb stores in-frame clones only, minus some. Here the sample spans some 110,000 clones, around 78% being singletons. The sequenced sample consisted of PBMCs. Source of these receptors: a man aged 35-49 years in good health and CMV-seronegative.

The J gene is TRBJ1-6, the V gene TRBV28; 10 bases agree with TRBD1. CDR1 MDHEN and CDR2 SYDVKM come from the germline V gene. The CDR3 is 17 residues long. V gave up 4 bases and J gave up 9 bases; unmatched junction bases: 12. The CDR3 spells CASSSLDRGAQVSPLHF. In nucleotides, the CDR3 is TGTGCCAGCAGTTCCTTGGACAGGGGGGCGCAAGTTTCACCCCTCCACTTT.

This clone appeared a few times. The chain links TRBV9 to TRBJ1-1; D may be TRBD1 (6 bases). The germline CDR1 and CDR2 sequences are SGDLS and YYNGEE. Trimming removed 6 bases from V and 4 bases from J, with 19 bases in between. The length of the CDR3 is 15 residues. The CDR3 loop reads CASNDQGSGLTEAFF. CDR3 coding DNA: TGTGCCAGCAATGATCAGGGGAGTGGGCTCACTGAAGCTTTCTTT.

The V and J genes are TRBV6-1 and TRBJ2-1; a possible D gene is TRBD1 (6 bases). V was shortened by 8 bases and J by 0 bases, with 11 bases between the two germline ends. Germline CDR1 is MNHNS and CDR2 is SASEGT. The CDR3 sequence is 14 residues long. CDR3 bases: TGTGCCAGCGGAGACAGGTACTCCTACAATGAGCAGTTCTTC. Translating gives CASGDRYSYNEQFF.

A single count supports this clone. The genes are TRBV5-1 and TRBJ1-2, with TRBD1 matching 7 bases. V dropped 0 bases and J dropped 8; count of bases not matched to a gene: 7. This CDR3 contains 14 residues. Germline V gene sequence: CDR1 SGHRS, CDR2 YFSETQ. CDR3 sequence (DNA): TGCGCCAGCAGCTTGGAAGGGGGCTTAGGCGGCTACACCTTC. Translation gives CASSLEGGLGGYTF.

Points on this clone: Other DNA sequences within the sample encode an identical CDR3. The gene calls are TRBV19 and TRBJ2-1; D gene ambiguous. The V and J ends lost 4 bases and 5 bases respectively, with 12 bases between them. The CDR3 is made up of 14 amino acids. The germline gives CDR1 LNHDA, CDR2 SQIVND (reference sequence). CDR3 bases: TGTGCCAGTAGTAGTCGAGACTGGGACAATGAGCAGTTCTTC. This sequence encodes CASSSRDWDNEQFF.

The genes are TRBV11-2 and TRBJ1-4; D uncertain. Trimming left V 5 bases short and J 6 bases short, with 13 bases between. CDR3 length: 14 residues. Germline values: CDR1 SGHAT, CDR2 FQNNGV. The DNA of the CDR3 is TGTGCCAGCAGCCCACTTTCGGGTGATGAAAAACTGTTTTTT. It specifies CASSPLSGDEKLFF.

With regard to this clone: Other DNA sequences from this sample encode an identical CDR3 as well. V is TRBV7-2 and J is TRBJ1-5; D remains unclear. Germline-derived CDR1 and CDR2 are SGHTA and FQGNSA. There are 14 residues in the CDR3. V was cut by 2 bases and J by 4 bases, with 9 bases left in between. CDR3 protein: CASSLTGRNQPQHF. The CDR3 DNA sequence: TGTGCCAGCAGCTTAACGGGAAGGAATCAGCCCCAGCATTTT.

V usage is TRBV11-1 and J usage is TRBJ1-6; 7 nucleotides match TRBD1. This CDR3 spans 13 amino acids. The V gene's germline CDR1 is SGHAT and CDR2 FQDESV (reference sequence). V gave up 4 bases and J gave up 9 bases; unmatched junction bases: 3. CDR3 in amino acids: CASSSTGISPLHF. CDR3 nucleotide sequence: TGTGCCAGCAGCTCGACAGGGATTTCACCCCTCCACTTT.

The rearrangement joins TRBV10-2 to TRBJ2-7; no firm D call. This CDR3 region has 11 residues. The germline CDR1 and CDR2 sequences are WSHSY and SAAADI. Trimming removed 7 bases from V and 4 bases from J, with 8 bases in between. DNA for the CDR3: TGCGCCAGCAAAAGTAGTTACGAGCAGTACTTC. It encodes CASKSSYEQYF.

The chain joins TRBV4-1 to TRBJ1-6; tentatively, D is TRBD1 (5 bases). Trimming shortened V by 2 bases and J by 3 bases, and 8 bases separated the two germline ends. The germline gives CDR1 MGHRA, CDR2 YSYEKL. The CDR3 length is 15 residues. The CDR3 sequence is CASSQLTGYNSPLHF. For the CDR3, the DNA is TGCGCCAGCAGCCAACTTACAGGCTATAATTCACCCCTCCACTTT.

The chain couples TRBV7-9 to TRBJ1-1; weak D call: TRBD1 (5 bases). The V gene's germline CDR1 is SEHNR and CDR2 FQNEAQ (reference sequence). The CDR3 contains 14 residues. The germline V and J ends were trimmed by 5 bases and 8 bases, with 18 bases remaining between them. The CDR3 is CASSLPGGDAEAFF. The CDR3 nucleotides read TGTGCCAGCAGCCTGCCGGGGGGGGACGCCGAAGCTTTCTTT.

V is TRBV5-8 and J is TRBJ2-1, with D possibly TRBD1 on 5 matching bases. Germline CDR1 is SGHTS and CDR2 is YDEGEE. Trimming cost V 10 bases and J 9 bases, with 23 bases left between them. The CDR3 covers 14 residues. The DNA for the CDR3 is TGTGCCTCCTACTCCGGCCCAGGGTTGAGTGAGCAGTTCTTC. It is translated as CASYSGPGLSEQFF.

This clone was detected only a few times. The rearrangement links TRBV7-2 to TRBJ1-4, with a weak D call TRBD1 (5 bases). V lost 2 bases and J lost 0, with 16 bases in between. Germline V CDR1 and CDR2: SGHTA, FQGNSA. This CDR3 is 18 amino acids long. This CDR3 is CASSLKRGGGTTNEKLFF. DNA for the CDR3: TGTGCCAGCAGCTTAAAAAGGGGTGGTGGCACAACTAATGAAAAACTGTTTTTT.

The V and J genes are TRBV4-1 and TRBJ2-3; D is perhaps TRBD1 (6 bases). Germline V gives CDR1 MGHRA, CDR2 YSYEKL. This CDR3 is built from 14 residues. The ends were cut back, 2 bases at V and 4 bases at J, with 10 bases in the middle. As DNA, the CDR3 is TGCGCCAGCAGCCAAACCGAGGGGGCAGATACGCAGTATTTT. Translated, it gives CASSQTEGADTQYF.

This clone has only a few counts. The CDR3 spells CASKSDRPYGYTF. CDR3 nucleotides: TGTGCCAGTAAATCGGACAGACCGTATGGCTACACCTTC. This chain uses TRBV19 with TRBJ1-2; D is perhaps TRBD1 (6 bases). Trimming left V 7 bases short and J 5 bases short, with 14 bases between. CDR3 length: 13 amino acids. Germline loops: CDR1 LNHDA, CDR2 SQIVND (reference sequence).

This clone came up once. This chain connects TRBV29-1 to TRBJ1-1; D gene ambiguous. CDR3 size: 12 residues. The V gene lost 7 bases and the J gene lost 4 bases, with 13 bases spanning the gap. Germline CDR1 SQVTM, CDR2 ANQGSEA. CDR3 in amino acids: CSANAGGTEAFF. Written as DNA, the CDR3 is TGCAGCGCTAATGCGGGCGGCACTGAAGCTTTCTTT.

This clone was detected a few times. The gene calls are TRBV9 and TRBJ2-7, with D tentatively TRBD2 (6 bases). The CDR3 totals 14 residues. The V and J ends lost 4 bases and 0 bases respectively, with 11 bases between them. CDR1 and CDR2 (germline): SGDLS, YYNGEE. As DNA, the CDR3 is TGTGCCAGCAGCCAAACCGGGGGCTCCTACGAGCAGTACTTC. Its protein product is CASSQTGGSYEQYF.

The V and J genes are TRBV5-4 and TRBJ2-3; 8 bases are shared with TRBD2. V dropped 0 bases and J dropped 0; count of bases not matched to a gene: 9. From germline, CDR1 is SGHNT and CDR2 YYREEE (reference sequence). CDR3 length: 18 amino acids. The CDR3 reads CASSLGLAGTPSTDTQYF. The CDR3 DNA reads as TGTGCCAGCAGCTTGGGCCTAGCGGGTACACCTAGCACAGATACGCAGTATTTT.